The T cell receptor (beta chain) under discussion was sequenced for a study of T cells in Graves' hyperthyroidism and ophthalmopathy (dated by TCRdb to about 2019). For context, the study as a whole: Peripheral blood samples were taken at initial diagnosis, before any treatment was given. To identify distinguishing TCR V-J signatures, a discovery cohort of 100 or so patients was used, comprising 43 with Graves' ophthalmopathy and under 60 with stable Graves' hyperthyroidism. Prospective prediction of ophthalmopathy was tested in an independent validation cohort of under 20 hyperthyroidism patients and 15 to 17 patients who later progressed to ophthalmopathy. For training and testing, the 100 or so patients in the discovery cohort were randomly divided in a 7:3 ratio. In roughly six Graves' hyperthyroidism patients, the study also compared T-cell repertoires from thyroid tissue with T-cell repertoires from blood. After sampling, hyperthyroidism patients received methimazole starting at 30 mg daily, and ophthalmopathy patients received high-dose intravenous methylprednisolone. The paper reports TCR Vbeta CDR3 sequencing of 140 or so peripheral blood samples: fewer than 50 ophthalmopathy, around 80 hyperthyroidism and about 17 progressor patients. General conclusions and limits of the study: Most expanded thyroid clonotypes (frequency above 0.001) were also detected in blood, suggesting blood repertoires may reflect thyroid immune responses. In cross-validation, a model built on a 13 V-J signature told ophthalmopathy apart from stable hyperthyroidism with 85% to 90% sensitivity and approximately 81% specificity, and in testing the same model reached 80%/75%. No statistical method was used to fix the sample size in advance, and group allocation was not hidden from the investigators. In validation, the model predicted progression to ophthalmopathy a median of roughly six months before onset, with about 67% sensitivity and 72.22% specificity.

A patient counted as having stable Graves' hyperthyroidism if no progression to ophthalmopathy occurred over 18 months of follow-up. The hyperthyroidism patients were between 18 and 65 years old and newly diagnosed, with a disease duration of less than 2 months. The study excluded patients with uncontrolled infections, other autoimmune diseases, pregnancy or lactation. Clinical symptoms, serum thyroxine and TRAb, thyroid ultrasound, and orbital computed tomography formed the basis for the diagnoses. PBMCs were separated from under 11 ml of fresh peripheral blood using Ficoll-Paque density gradient centrifugation. Trizol reagent was used to extract total RNA, and RNA quality was then checked on an Agilent 2100 Bioanalyzer. The TCR beta CDR3 regions were amplified from the RNA transcripts. The first round of RT-PCR for the TCR CDR3 was performed with the HTBI primer set and the Qiagen OneStep RT-PCR kit. Libraries were constructed in a second round of multiplex PCR, after which size selection and purification were performed. Libraries were sequenced paired-end with 100 bp reads on an Illumina HiSeq2000. In the authors' own workflow: SOAPnuke was used to process the raw data, with reads discarded if the reads contained adapters or uncalled bases, had a mean Phred below 15, or lacked an exact constant-primer or identifier match. High-quality paired reads were merged with COPE v1.2.5, and unique nucleotide sequences were defined as clonotypes. MiTCR v1.1 was used to align the clonotypes against IMGT TRBV, TRBD and TRBJ reference segments. The analysis was restricted to V-J combinations with a frequency above 0.0001, which together covered about 99% of the repertoires. The TCS score was defined as the ratio of F50 (clonal expansion) to E x V (chaos), calculated using BLOSUM62-based TCRdist between CDR3 peptides within each V-J. Welch's t-statistics and random forest reduced 450 to 600 V-J features to under 15, which were used in a naive Bayes classifier (R e1071). The public sequencing data were trimmed at Q25 with fastp and processed into clonotypes with MiXCR by TCRdb, which kept only in-frame beta chains. When rows share a CDR3 protein, they turn into one entry using the most common DNA and genes. These V and J calls rely on TCRdb rather than the paper's analysis. In all, the sample holds 300,000 to 450,000 distinct CDR3 sequences, and roughly an eighth of those were seen once. In total, the top ten clones hold 9.2% of the sample.

This clonotype was picked up many times. Its target antigen remains unknown. Per-base quality was not reported, and no clone a single base away is much larger than it. The V end loses 1 base and the J end loses 7 bases, and a stretch of 13 bases separates them. The germline V gene (reference sequence) sets CDR1 to SEHNR and CDR2 to FQNEAQ. From the cysteine through the phenylalanine, the CDR3 covers 15 amino acids. CDR3 DNA is the only sequence kept; it has 45 bases, read in frame from the first base. Sequenced: blood. This receptor was obtained from a woman aged 18-29 years with Graves' hyperthyroidism. The chain is assembled from TRBV7-9 and TRBJ1-4, with the D gene not clear enough to name. The DNA sequence is as follows: TGTGCCAGCAGCTTAGGACTGGCCGAGACTGAAAAACTGTTTTTT. Its protein reads: CASSLGLAETEKLFF. Where the CDR3 stops, the reference TRBV7-9 and TRBJ1-4 genes take over; the full variable domain is DTGVSQNPRHKITKRGQNVTFRCDPISEHNRLYWYRQTLGQGPEFLTYFQNEAQLEKSRLLSDRFSAERPKGSFSTLEIQRTEQGDSAMYLCASSLGLAETEKLFFGSGTQLSVL.